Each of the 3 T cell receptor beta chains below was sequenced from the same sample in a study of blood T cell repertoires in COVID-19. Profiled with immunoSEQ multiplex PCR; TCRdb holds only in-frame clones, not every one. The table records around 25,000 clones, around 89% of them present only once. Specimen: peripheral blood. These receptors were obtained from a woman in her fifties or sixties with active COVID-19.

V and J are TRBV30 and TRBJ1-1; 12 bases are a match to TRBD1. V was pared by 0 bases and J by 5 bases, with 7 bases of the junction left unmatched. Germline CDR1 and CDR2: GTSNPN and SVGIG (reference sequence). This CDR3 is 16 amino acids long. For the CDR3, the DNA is TGTGCCTGGAGTGTAGGGACAGGGGGCAGGGGGACTGAAGCTTTCTTT. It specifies CAWSVGTGGRGTEAFF.

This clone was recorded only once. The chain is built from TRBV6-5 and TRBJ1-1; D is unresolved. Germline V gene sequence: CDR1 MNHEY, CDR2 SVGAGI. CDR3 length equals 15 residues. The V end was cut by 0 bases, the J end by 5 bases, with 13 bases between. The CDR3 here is CASSYSIGGGTEAFF. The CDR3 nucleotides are TGTGCCAGCAGTTACTCGATTGGAGGAGGGACTGAAGCTTTCTTT.

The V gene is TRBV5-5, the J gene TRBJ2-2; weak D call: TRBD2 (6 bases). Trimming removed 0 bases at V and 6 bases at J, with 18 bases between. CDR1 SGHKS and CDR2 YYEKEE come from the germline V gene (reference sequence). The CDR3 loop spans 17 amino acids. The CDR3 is CASSLVRTALAAGELFF. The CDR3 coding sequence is TGTGCCAGCAGCTTGGTGAGGACGGCACTAGCCGCCGGGGAGCTGTTTTTT.